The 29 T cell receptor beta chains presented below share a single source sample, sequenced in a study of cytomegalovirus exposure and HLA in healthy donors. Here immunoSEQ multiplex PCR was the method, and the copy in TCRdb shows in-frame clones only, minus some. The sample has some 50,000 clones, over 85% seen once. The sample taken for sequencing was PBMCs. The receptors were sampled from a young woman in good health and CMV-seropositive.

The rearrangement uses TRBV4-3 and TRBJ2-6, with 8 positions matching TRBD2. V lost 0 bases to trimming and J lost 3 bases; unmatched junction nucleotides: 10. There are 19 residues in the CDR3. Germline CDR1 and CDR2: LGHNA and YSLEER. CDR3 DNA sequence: TGCGCCAGCAGCCAAGATTACGGACGGGAGGGTTTTGGGGCCAACGTCCTGACTTTC. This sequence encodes CASSQDYGREGFGANVLTF.

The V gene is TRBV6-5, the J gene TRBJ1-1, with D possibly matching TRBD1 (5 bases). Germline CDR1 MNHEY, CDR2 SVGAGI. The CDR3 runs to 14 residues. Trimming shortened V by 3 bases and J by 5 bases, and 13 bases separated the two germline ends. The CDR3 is CASSYAGEGTEAFF. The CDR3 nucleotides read TGTGCCAGCAGTTATGCGGGAGAGGGGACTGAAGCTTTCTTT.

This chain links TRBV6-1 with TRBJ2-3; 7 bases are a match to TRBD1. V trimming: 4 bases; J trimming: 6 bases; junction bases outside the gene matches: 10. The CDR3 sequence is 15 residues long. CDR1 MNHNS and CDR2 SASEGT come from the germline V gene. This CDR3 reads CASSAPSIRGDTQYF. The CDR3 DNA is TGTGCCAGCAGTGCCCCCTCTATCAGGGGGGATACGCAGTATTTT.

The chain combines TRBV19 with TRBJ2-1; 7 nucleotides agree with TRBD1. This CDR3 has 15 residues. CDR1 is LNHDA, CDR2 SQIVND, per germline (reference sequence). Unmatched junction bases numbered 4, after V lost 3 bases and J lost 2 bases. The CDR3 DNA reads TGTGCCAGTAGTATCGGACAGGAACCCTACAATGAGCAGTTCTTC. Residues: CASSIGQEPYNEQFF.

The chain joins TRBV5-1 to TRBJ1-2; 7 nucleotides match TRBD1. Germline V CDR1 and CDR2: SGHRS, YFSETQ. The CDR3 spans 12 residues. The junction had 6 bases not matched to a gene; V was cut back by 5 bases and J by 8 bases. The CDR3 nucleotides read TGCGCCAGCAGTGGGGACAGAGGAGGCTACACCTTC. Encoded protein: CASSGDRGGYTF.

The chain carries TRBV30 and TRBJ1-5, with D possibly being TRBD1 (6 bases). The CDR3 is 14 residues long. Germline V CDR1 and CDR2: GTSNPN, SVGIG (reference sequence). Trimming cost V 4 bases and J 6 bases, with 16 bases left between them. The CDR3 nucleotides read TGTGCCTGGATTAGGGGGGGATCGGGTCAGCCCCAGCATTTT. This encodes CAWIRGGSGQPQHF.

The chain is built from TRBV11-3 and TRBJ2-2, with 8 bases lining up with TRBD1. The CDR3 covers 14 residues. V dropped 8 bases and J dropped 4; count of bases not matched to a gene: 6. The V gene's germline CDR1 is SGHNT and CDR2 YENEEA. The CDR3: CASAKDRGTGELFF. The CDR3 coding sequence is TGTGCCAGCGCCAAAGACAGGGGCACCGGGGAGCTGTTTTTT. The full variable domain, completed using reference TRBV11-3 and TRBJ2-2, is EAGVVQSPRYKIIEKKQPVAFWCNPISGHNTLYWYLQNLGQGPELLIRYENEEAVDDSQLPKDRFSAERLKGVDSTLKIQPAELGDSAVYLCASAKDRGTGELFFGEGSRLTVL.

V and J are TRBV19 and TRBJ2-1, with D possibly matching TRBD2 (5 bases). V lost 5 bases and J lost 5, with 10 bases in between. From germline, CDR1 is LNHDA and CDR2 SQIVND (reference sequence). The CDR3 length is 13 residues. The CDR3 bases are TGTGCCAGTAGTCCGGACTGGAACAATGAGCAGTTCTTC. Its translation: CASSPDWNNEQFF.

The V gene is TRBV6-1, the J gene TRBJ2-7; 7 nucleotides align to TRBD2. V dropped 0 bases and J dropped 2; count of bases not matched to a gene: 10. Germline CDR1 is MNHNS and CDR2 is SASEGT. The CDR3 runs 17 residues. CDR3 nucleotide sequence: TGTGCCAGCAGTGAAGCGATAGCGGGCCCGAACCCCTACGAGCAGTACTTC. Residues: CASSEAIAGPNPYEQYF.

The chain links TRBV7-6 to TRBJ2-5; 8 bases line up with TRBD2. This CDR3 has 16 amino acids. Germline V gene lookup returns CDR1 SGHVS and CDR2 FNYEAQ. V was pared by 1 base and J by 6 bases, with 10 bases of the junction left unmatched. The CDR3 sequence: CASSLVVAGLGKTQYF. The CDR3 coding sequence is TGTGCCAGCAGCTTAGTGGTAGCGGGATTAGGAAAGACCCAGTACTTC.

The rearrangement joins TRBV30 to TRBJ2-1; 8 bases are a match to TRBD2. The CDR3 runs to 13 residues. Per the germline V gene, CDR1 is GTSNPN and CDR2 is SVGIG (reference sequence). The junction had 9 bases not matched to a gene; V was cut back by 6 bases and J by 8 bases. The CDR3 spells CACSGTMRYEQFF. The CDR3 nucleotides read TGTGCCTGTAGCGGGACTATGAGATATGAGCAGTTCTTC.

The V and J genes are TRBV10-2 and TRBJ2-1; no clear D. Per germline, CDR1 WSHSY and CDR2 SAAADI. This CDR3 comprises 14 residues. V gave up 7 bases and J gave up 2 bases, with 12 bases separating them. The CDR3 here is CASTTLGAYNEQFF. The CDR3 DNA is TGCGCCAGCACCACCCTAGGAGCCTACAATGAGCAGTTCTTC.

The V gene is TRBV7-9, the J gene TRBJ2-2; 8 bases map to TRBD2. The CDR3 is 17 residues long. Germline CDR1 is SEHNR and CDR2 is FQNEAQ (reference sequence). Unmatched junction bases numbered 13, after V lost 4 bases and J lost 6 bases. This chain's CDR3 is CASSYNPGLVLPGELFF. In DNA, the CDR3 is TGTGCCAGCAGCTACAATCCGGGACTAGTTCTCCCCGGGGAGCTGTTTTTT.

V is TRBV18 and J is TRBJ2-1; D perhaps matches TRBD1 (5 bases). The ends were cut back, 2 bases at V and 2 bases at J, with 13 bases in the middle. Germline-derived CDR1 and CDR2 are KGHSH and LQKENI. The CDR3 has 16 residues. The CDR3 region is CASSPVGQGPYNEQFF. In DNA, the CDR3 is TGTGCCAGCTCACCAGTCGGGCAGGGCCCCTACAATGAGCAGTTCTTC. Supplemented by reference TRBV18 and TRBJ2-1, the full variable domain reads NAGVMQNPRHLVRRRGQEARLRCSPMKGHSHVYWYRQLPEEGLKFMVYLQKENIIDESGMPKERFSAEFPKEGPSILRIQQVVRGDSAAYFCASSPVGQGPYNEQFFGPGTRLTVL.

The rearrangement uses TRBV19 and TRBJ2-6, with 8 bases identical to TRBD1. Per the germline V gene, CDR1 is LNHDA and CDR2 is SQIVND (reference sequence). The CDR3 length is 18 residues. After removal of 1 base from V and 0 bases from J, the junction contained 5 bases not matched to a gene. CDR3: CASSIVSGGASGANVLTF. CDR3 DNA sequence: TGTGCCAGTAGTATAGTCTCAGGGGGCGCCTCTGGGGCCAACGTCCTGACTTTC. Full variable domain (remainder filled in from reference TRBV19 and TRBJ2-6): DGGITQSPKYLFRKEGQNVTLSCEQNLNHDAMYWYRQDPGQGLRLIYYSQIVNDFQKGDIAEGYSVSREKKESFPLTVTSAQKNPTAFYLCASSIVSGGASGANVLTFGAGSRLTVL.

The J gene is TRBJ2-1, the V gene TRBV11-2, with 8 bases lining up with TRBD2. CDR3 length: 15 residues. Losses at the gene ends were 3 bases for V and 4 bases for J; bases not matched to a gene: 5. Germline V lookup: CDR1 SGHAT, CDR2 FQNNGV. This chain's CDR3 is CASSFALAAYNEQFF. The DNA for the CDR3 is TGTGCCAGCAGCTTTGCACTAGCGGCGTACAATGAGCAGTTCTTC.

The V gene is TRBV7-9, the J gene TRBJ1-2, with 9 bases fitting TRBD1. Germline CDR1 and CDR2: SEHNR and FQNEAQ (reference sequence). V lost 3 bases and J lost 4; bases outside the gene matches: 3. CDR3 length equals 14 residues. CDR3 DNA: TGTGCCAGCAGCTTCGGACAGGGGATCTATGGCTACACCTTC. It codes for CASSFGQGIYGYTF.

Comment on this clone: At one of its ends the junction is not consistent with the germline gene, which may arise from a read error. This CDR3 is CASSTDRNTEAFF. The CDR3 nucleotides are TGTGCTAGCAGCACGGACAGGAACACTGAAGCTTTCTTT. The chain is built from TRBV7-7 and TRBJ1-1, with TRBD1 as a possible D gene (6 bases). The CDR3 totals 13 residues. CDR1 is SSHAT, CDR2 FNYEAQ, per germline (reference sequence). Supplemented by reference TRBV7-7 and TRBJ1-1, the full variable domain reads GAGVSQSPRYKVTKRGQDVTLRCDPISSHATLYWYQQALGQGPEFLTYFNYEAQPDKSGLPSDRFSAERPEGSISTLTIQRTEQRDSAMYRCASSTDRNTEAFFGQGTRLTVV.

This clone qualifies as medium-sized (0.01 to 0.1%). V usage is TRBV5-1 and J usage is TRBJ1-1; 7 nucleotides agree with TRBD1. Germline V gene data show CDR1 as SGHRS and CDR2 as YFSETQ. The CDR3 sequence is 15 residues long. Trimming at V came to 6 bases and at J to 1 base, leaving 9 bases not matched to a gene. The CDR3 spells CASKLTGKANTEAFF. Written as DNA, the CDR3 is TGCGCCAGCAAATTGACAGGGAAGGCGAACACTGAAGCTTTCTTT.

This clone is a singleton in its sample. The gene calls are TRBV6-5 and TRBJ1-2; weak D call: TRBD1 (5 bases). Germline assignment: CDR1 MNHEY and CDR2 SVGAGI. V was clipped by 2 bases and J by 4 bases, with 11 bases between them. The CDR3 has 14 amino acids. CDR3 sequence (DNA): TGTGCCAGCAGTTACGGGGCGCCGAGCTATGGCTACACCTTC. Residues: CASSYGAPSYGYTF.

CDR3 region: CASSPDMNTGELFF. CDR3 nucleotides: TGTGCCAGCAGTCCAGACATGAACACCGGGGAGCTGTTTTTT. The rearrangement joins TRBV27 to TRBJ2-2; D gene unclear. Germline V gene lookup returns CDR1 MNHEY and CDR2 SMNVEV (reference sequence). The CDR3 length is 14 residues. Trimming left V 5 bases short and J 1 base short, with 8 bases between.

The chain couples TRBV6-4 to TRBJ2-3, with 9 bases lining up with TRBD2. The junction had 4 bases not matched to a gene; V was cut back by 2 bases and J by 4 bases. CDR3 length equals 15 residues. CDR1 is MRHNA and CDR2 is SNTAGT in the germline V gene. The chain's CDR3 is CASSDIAGEADTQYF. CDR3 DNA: TGTGCCAGCAGTGACATAGCGGGAGAGGCAGATACGCAGTATTTT.

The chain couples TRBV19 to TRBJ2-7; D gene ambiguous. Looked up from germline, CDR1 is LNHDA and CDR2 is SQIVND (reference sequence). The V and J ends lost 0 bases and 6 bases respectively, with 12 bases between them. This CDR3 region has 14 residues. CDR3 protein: CASSIELRDPEQYF. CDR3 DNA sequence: TGTGCCAGTAGTATAGAGTTGAGAGATCCCGAGCAGTACTTC.

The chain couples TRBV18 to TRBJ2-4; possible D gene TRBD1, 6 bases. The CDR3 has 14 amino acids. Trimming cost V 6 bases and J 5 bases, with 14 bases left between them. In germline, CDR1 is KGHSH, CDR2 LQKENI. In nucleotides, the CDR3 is TGTGCCAGCTCCCCAGGACAGAGGGAAAACATTCAGTACTTC. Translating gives CASSPGQRENIQYF.

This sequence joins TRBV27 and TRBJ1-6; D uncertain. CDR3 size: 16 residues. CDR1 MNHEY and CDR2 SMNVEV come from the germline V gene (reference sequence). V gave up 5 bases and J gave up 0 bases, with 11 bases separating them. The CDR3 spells CASSDRRSSYNSPLHF. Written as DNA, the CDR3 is TGTGCCAGCAGTGACCGTCGGAGCTCCTATAATTCACCCCTCCACTTT.

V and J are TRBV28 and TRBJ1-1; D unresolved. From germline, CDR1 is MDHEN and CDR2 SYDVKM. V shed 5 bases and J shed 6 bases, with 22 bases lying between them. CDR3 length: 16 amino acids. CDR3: CASSLASGTPRSEAFF. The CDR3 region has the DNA TGTGCCAGCAGTCTAGCATCAGGCACGCCTAGGTCTGAAGCTTTCTTT.

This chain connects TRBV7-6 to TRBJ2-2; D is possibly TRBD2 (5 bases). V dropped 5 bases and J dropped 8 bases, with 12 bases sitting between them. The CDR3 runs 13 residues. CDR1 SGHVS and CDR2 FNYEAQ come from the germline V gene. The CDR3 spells CASSPTRGGELFF. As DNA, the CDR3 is TGTGCCAGCAGCCCGACCCGGGGAGGGGAGCTGTTTTTT. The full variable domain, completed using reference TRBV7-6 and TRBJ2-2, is GAGVSQSPRYKVTKRGQDVALRCDPISGHVSLYWYRQALGQGPEFLTYFNYEAQQDKSGLPNDRFSAERPEGSISTLTIQRTEQRDSAMYRCASSPTRGGELFFGEGSRLTVL.

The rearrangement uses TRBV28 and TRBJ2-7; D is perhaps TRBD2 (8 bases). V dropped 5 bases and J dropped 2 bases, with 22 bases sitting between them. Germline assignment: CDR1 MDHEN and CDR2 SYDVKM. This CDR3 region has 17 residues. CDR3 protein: CASSPGTVSGLAYEQYF. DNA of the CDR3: TGTGCCAGCAGTCCCGGGACAGTATCGGGACTAGCCTACGAGCAGTACTTC. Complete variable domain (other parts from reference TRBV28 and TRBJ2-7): DVKVTQSSRYLVKRTGEKVFLECVQDMDHENMFWYRQDPGLGLRLIYFSYDVKMKEKGDIPEGYSVSREKKERFSLILESASTNQTSMYLCASSPGTVSGLAYEQYFGPGTRLTVT.

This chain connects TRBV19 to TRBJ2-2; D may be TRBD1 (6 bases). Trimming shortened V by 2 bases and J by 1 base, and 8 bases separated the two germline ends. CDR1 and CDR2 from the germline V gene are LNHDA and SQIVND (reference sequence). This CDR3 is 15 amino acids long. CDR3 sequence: CASSILTGNTGELFF. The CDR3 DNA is TGTGCCAGTAGTATACTGACAGGGAACACCGGGGAGCTGTTTTTT.